This T cell receptor (beta chain) originates from a study of blood T cell repertoires in COVID-19. Study information: COVID-19 samples collected from the United States, Italy and Spain covered acute and convalescent phases.

Germline V gives CDR1 SGHKS, CDR2 YYEKEE (reference sequence). The length of the CDR3 is 17 residues. Trimming cost V 2 bases and J 4 bases; bases outside gene matches: 10. The authors' processing: How many nucleated cells were present was estimated from reference gene primer amplification. Clones were read by immunoSEQ multiplex PCR, and TCRdb kept only the in-frame ones, dropping some. The V and J calls and clone size are taken from that table; D and trimming were inferred from the DNA. The table has about 460,000 clones, approximately 90% seen once. This receptor was identified in a woman aged 55-70 years who had recovered from COVID-19. This chain uses TRBV5-5 with TRBJ2-1, with 9 bases identical to TRBD2. Material: PBMCs or T cells enriched from blood (not recorded which). The CDR3 protein is CASSFQRGDRAYNEQFF. CDR3 coding DNA: TGTGCCAGCAGCTTCCAGCGGGGGGACAGAGCTTACAATGAGCAGTTCTTC.